This TCR beta chain came from a study of technical replicates of blood from a handful of donors. Germline values: CDR1 ENHRY, CDR2 SYGVKD. The CDR3 covers 15 residues. The V and J ends lost 3 bases and 4 bases respectively, with 13 bases between them. The protocol was immunoSEQ multiplex PCR, while the TCRdb copy is restricted to in-frame clones and leaves out a portion. The table includes about 50,000 clones, 92% detected once. The chain uses TRBV10-3 and TRBJ2-1; TRBD2 might be the D (5 bases). The clonotype originates from a human donor in good health. Some clones in this sample may be carry-over from other donors' samples. The sequenced sample was PBMCs. This chain's CDR3 is CAISDSREFYNEQFF. The DNA for the CDR3 is TGTGCCATCAGTGATTCGAGGGAGTTTTACAATGAGCAGTTCTTC.